The present T cell receptor beta chain was sequenced within a study of blood T cell repertoires in COVID-19 (dated by TCRdb to about 2020). Background for the entire study: Samples from collaborators originated in the United States, Italy and Spain and spanned both the acute and convalescent phases of COVID-19. The material from the prospective study consisted of cDNA or gDNA derived from T cells, B-cell-depleted T cells, or PBMCs. The dataset comprised deeply sampled blood TCRbeta repertoires from subjects exposed to, actively infected with, or recovered from COVID-19. The repertoires were released in a freely available public database meant as a resource for research on the immune response to SARS-CoV-2. The samples were drawn from two sources: the first 160 participants of the ongoing ImmuneRACE study, and 1,200 or so subjects contributed by 6 global collaborators. A de-identified subject ID, COVID-19 status, age in years and sex were almost always included in the sample metadata. Where available, HLA class I and class II types were taken from metadata supplied by the sample provider and were not determined by assay-based typing.

In the prospective study, participants were roughly 18 to 95 years old, resided in 24 geographic areas of the United States, and were enrolled through a virtual design. To assign participants to cohorts, the prospective study relied on clinical history that participants themselves reported in a screening survey and a study questionnaire. ImmuneRACE Cohort 3 recovered participants were defined by two consecutive negative NP/OP PCR tests, healthcare professional clearance, or symptom resolution. Mobile phlebotomists in the prospective study collected whole blood, serum and a nasopharyngeal or oropharyngeal swab from every participant. Prospective study participants could optionally give additional blood draws and questionnaires over an approximately 2-month period. Blood samples from the prospective study were shipped frozen or at room temperature prior to DNA extraction. Study-level results and caveats: The amount of clinical and demographic metadata varied by source and participant and was provided uncurated.

About this clone itself: Its specific antigen is unknown. No per-base quality is available; no much larger clone lies one base away.

TCRbeta CDR3 regions were amplified from genomic DNA by means of the immunoSEQ Assay, a bias-controlled multiplex PCR. The source study handled its data this way. The number of nucleated cells in each sample was estimated from the amplification of reference gene primers within the assay. Sequence reads were collapsed and filtered to measure the absolute abundance of every unique TCRbeta CDR3 rearrangement. For each sample, productive Simpson clonality was calculated as the square root of Simpson's diversity index across productive rearrangements. Here the immuneACCESS table is served through TCRdb, limited to in-frame sequences with V and J called. Missing clones are a known gap in these copies; in checked studies unresolved V genes cover under half, and the rest lacks a known reason. That table furnishes V, J and clone size, whereas the DNA furnished D and trimming. Across this sample there are fewer than 600,000 clones, with roughly 90% seen only once. The top ten constitute roughly 1.9% of the sample.

The sample consisted of PBMCs or T cells enriched from blood (not recorded which). This TCR was sampled from a woman aged 40-49 years who had recovered from COVID-19.

The DNA sequence reads TGTGCCAGCAGTTCCCTCGACAGGGTATTCACTGGCTACACCTTC. It specifies CASSSLDRVFTGYTF. The rearrangement combines TRBV6-2 or TRBV6-3 with TRBJ1-2; 7 middle bases align to TRBD1. For CDR1 and CDR2, the germline V gene lists MNHEY and SVGEGT. The CDR3, from cysteine to phenylalanine, totals 15 residues. The sequence is cut down to CDR3 DNA, 45 bases in frame from base 1. V has 4 bases trimmed and J has 7 bases trimmed; junction bases matching no gene number 12.